This is a list of T cell receptor beta chains from one sample in a study of blood T cell repertoires in COVID-19. Clones were read by immunoSEQ multiplex PCR, and TCRdb kept only the in-frame ones, dropping some. Altogether 150,000 to 200,000 clones are present, 84% being singletons, with the ten largest covering nearly 15%. Sequences were obtained from PBMCs or T cells enriched from blood (not recorded which). The receptor set was obtained from a man aged 50 or older who had recovered from COVID-19. Both conserved end residues are part of each CDR3. The D gene is left open where the match is weak. Rows may omit the clone size; those that give it use once, few, many or a size class.

clone_size d_call j_call v_call cdr3_nt cdr3_aa
once - TRBJ1-5 TRBV7-2 TGTGCCAGCAGCCCTGGGACTTCCCCGGCCCAGCATTTT CASSPGTSPAQHF
- TRBD2 TRBJ2-4 TRBV13 TGTGCCAGCAGCCCGTTAGCGGGGGGGCGCGAAAACATTCAGTACTTC CASSPLAGGRENIQYF
- TRBD1 TRBJ2-2 TRBV9 TGTGCCAGCAGCGTCCAGGACAGGGCTGGCGGGGAGCTGTTTTTT CASSVQDRAGGELFF
- TRBD2 TRBJ2-5 TRBV19 TGTGCCAGTAGGACAACTAGCGGGGGAAGCGGAGAGACCCAGTACTTC CASRTTSGGSGETQYF
- TRBD2 TRBJ2-3 TRBV10-1 TGCGCCAGCAGATTAGCGGGGGAAGATACGCAGTATTTT CASRLAGEDTQYF
- TRBD1 TRBJ1-2 TRBV4-1 TGCGCCAGCAGCCAAGGTTCTGGTCAGGGGGCGCGTGGCTACACCTTC CASSQGSGQGARGYTF
- - TRBJ2-6 TRBV19 TGTGCCAGCAAAACAGGGAACTCTGGGGCCAACGTCCTGACTTTC CASKTGNSGANVLTF
- TRBD1 TRBJ2-1 TRBV24-1 TGTGCCACCAGTGACCAGACAGGGGCTACATACAATGAGCAGTTCTTC CATSDQTGATYNEQFF
- TRBD1 TRBJ1-1 TRBV7-8 TGTGCCAGCAGCGCGGGACAGATGAACACTGAAGCTTTCTTT CASSAGQMNTEAFF
- - TRBJ1-4 TRBV28 TGTGCCAGCAGTTTACCGGGGGGTAATGAAAAACTGTTTTTT CASSLPGGNEKLFF
- - TRBJ2-3 TRBV5-5 TGTGCCAGCAACCCCGGGACATTTAACACAGATACGCAGTATTTT CASNPGTFNTDTQYF
- TRBD2 TRBJ2-3 TRBV6-4 TGTGCCAGCAGTGAAGGACTAGCGAATGCAGATACGCAGTATTTT CASSEGLANADTQYF
- - TRBJ2-7 TRBV25-1 TGTGCCAGCAGTGTGGCAGGAAGTCTGAACGGCTACGAGCAGTACTTC CASSVAGSLNGYEQYF
few TRBD1 TRBJ2-4 TRBV20-1 TGCAGTGCTAGTCCCACCGGGACAGGGGGTCGTGGCATTCAGTACTTC CSASPTGTGGRGIQYF
once - TRBJ1-2 TRBV12-3/TRBV12-4 TGTGCCAGCAGAGCCGGGAAAAACTATGGCTACACCTTC CASRAGKNYGYTF
- TRBD1 TRBJ2-3 TRBV30 TGTGCCTGGAGCCGGGACAGGGGGCAAACAGATACGCAGTATTTT CAWSRDRGQTDTQYF
- TRBD1 TRBJ2-7 TRBV5-5 TGTGCCAGCAGCAAGGACAGGGGTTTCTACGAGCAGTACTTC CASSKDRGFYEQYF
- - TRBJ1-2 TRBV15 TGTGCCACCAGCAGAGATAACAGTCTAAACTATGGCTACACCTTC CATSRDNSLNYGYTF
- - TRBJ1-1 TRBV5-1 TGCGCCAGCAGCCAACAGGCTTTGAACACTGAAGCTTTCTTT CASSQQALNTEAFF
- - TRBJ1-4 TRBV14 TGTGCCAGCAGCCCCCTTCTGCAGGGTCCAAACGAAAAACTGTTTTTT CASSPLLQGPNEKLFF
- TRBD1 TRBJ1-5 TRBV7-2 TGTGCCAGCAGCTTAGTCGCGACAGGGGTTCAGCCCCAGCATTTT CASSLVATGVQPQHF
- TRBD1 TRBJ1-4 TRBV29-1 TGCAGCGTGACGACAGGGGGCAGTTTAACTAATGAAAAACTGTTTTTT CSVTTGGSLTNEKLFF
- - TRBJ2-3 TRBV7-9 TGTGCCAGGGACAGATTTAGCACAGATACGCAGTATTTT CARDRFSTDTQYF
- - TRBJ1-6 TRBV6-5 TGTGCCAGCAGTTACTCGGGAGTGAATAATTCACCCCTCCACTTT CASSYSGVNNSPLHF
- TRBD1 TRBJ2-7 TRBV7-3 TGTGCCAGCAGCTTAAAGGGACAGGGGTACGAGCAGTACTTC CASSLKGQGYEQYF
- - TRBJ1-1 TRBV27 TGTGCCAGCAGTTTCACTGGGAACACTGAAGCTTTCTTT CASSFTGNTEAFF
- TRBD1 TRBJ2-2 TRBV5-1 TGCGCCAGCAGCTCGGGACAGGGGTTCACCGGGGAGCTGTTTTTT CASSSGQGFTGELFF
- TRBD2 TRBJ2-5 TRBV11-3 TGTGCCAGCAGCTCGAATGGACTAGAAAAAGAGACCCAGTACTTC CASSSNGLEKETQYF